This T cell receptor beta chain was recovered during a study of Ad26.COV2.S vaccination and SARS-CoV-2 variants. Turning to the study itself: Administration of Ad26.COV2.S was intramuscular, either once or twice 56 days apart.

Clones were sequenced by immunoSEQ multiplex PCR, and TCRdb holds only the in-frame ones, with some missing. The sample gives some 340,000 clones, approximately 86% of which show up once; 1.9% is in the top ten. Germline V gene lookup returns CDR1 LNHDA and CDR2 SQIVND (reference sequence). V lost 2 bases and J lost 4, with 5 bases in between. The CDR3 has 12 residues. Treatment indicated: some 20 received Ad26.COV2.S at low or high dose, single or two shots; 5 received placebo; per-sample allocation not given. All samples were drawn on day 63, counting from the first vaccine or placebo injection. This clone was seen a few times.

The sequence came from a person aged 18-65 years who received the Ad26.COV2.S COVID-19 vaccine or a placebo. Material: peripheral blood, obtained in a trial of Ad26.COV2.S vaccine versus placebo. This chain uses TRBV19 with TRBJ1-1; D unclear. CDR3 residues: CASSISRTEAFF. Here the CDR3 DNA reads TGTGCCAGTAGTATAAGTCGCACTGAAGCTTTCTTT.